This TCR beta chain is from a study of blood T cell repertoires in COVID-19. Germline assignment: CDR1 SGHRS and CDR2 YFSETQ. There are 15 residues in the CDR3. Between the trimmed V and J ends, which lost 0 bases and 5 bases, there was a span of 13 bases. Only in-frame clones appear in the TCRdb table, and some are missing; sequencing was by immunoSEQ multiplex PCR. This table has fewer than 250,000 clones, 82% appearing once. Sequencing input: peripheral blood. The rearrangement links TRBV5-1 to TRBJ2-3; D perhaps matches TRBD1 (6 bases). This clonotype originated in a woman aged 55-69 years with COVID-19, enrolled during active disease. The CDR3 region is CASSLGGQTQDTQYF. CDR3 nucleotides: TGCGCCAGCAGCTTGGGTGGACAGACCCAAGATACGCAGTATTTT. The full variable domain, its missing parts supplied by reference TRBV5-1 and TRBJ2-3, is KAGVTQTPRYLIKTRGQQVTLSCSPISGHRSVSWYQQTPGQGLQFLFEYFSETQRNKGNFPGRFSGRQFSNSRSEMNVSTLELGDSALYLCASSLGGQTQDTQYFGPGTRLTVL.